These 12 T cell receptor beta chains came from one sample sequenced in a study of blood T cell repertoires in COVID-19. Assay: immunoSEQ multiplex PCR; the TCRdb copy retains only in-frame clones and omits some. This sample yields roughly 280,000 clones, of which roughly nine tenths are seen a single time; 3.6% belongs to the top ten. The sample consisted of peripheral blood. These receptors originate from a man younger than 35 with active or convalescent COVID-19.

This rearrangement joins TRBV9 to TRBJ1-1; 7 bases line up with TRBD1. The CDR3 is 16 amino acids. From germline, CDR1 is SGDLS and CDR2 YYNGEE. The J segment lost 0 bases and the V segment lost 3 bases, leaving 8 bases of the junction unmatched. CDR3 DNA sequence: TGTGCCAGCAGCGAGGGGACAGCCCCCATGAACACTGAAGCTTTCTTT. Its protein is CASSEGTAPMNTEAFF.

The chain carries TRBV6-1 and TRBJ1-2; TRBD1 matches at 8 bases. Germline CDR1 is MNHNS and CDR2 is SASEGT. Losses at the gene ends were 2 bases for V and 2 bases for J; bases not matched to a gene: 7. The CDR3 has 16 amino acids. Here the CDR3 DNA reads TGTGCCAGCAGTGAAAAAGGACAGGGTTTCAACTATGGCTACACCTTC. Its translation: CASSEKGQGFNYGYTF.

In this sample, this clone turned up once. This chain uses TRBV9 with TRBJ2-3; 9 bases align to TRBD1. The V and J ends lost 4 bases and 4 bases, in that order; junction bases with no gene match: 7. The CDR3 is made up of 15 amino acids. Germline loops: CDR1 SGDLS, CDR2 YYNGEE. The CDR3 spells CASSLTGGLADTQYF. CDR3 bases: TGTGCCAGCAGCCTTACAGGGGGCCTCGCAGATACGCAGTATTTT.

The J gene is TRBJ2-3, the V gene TRBV12-3 or TRBV12-4; tentative D call: TRBD1 (5 bases). Trimming removed 6 bases at V and 2 bases at J, with 9 bases between. This CDR3 region has 13 residues. The CDR3: CASRTGNTDTQYF. CDR3 DNA sequence: TGTGCCAGCAGAACAGGCAACACAGATACGCAGTATTTT.

This clone showed up just a few times. The J gene is TRBJ1-6, the V gene TRBV2; D possibly corresponds to TRBD1 (5 bases). The CDR3 length is 16 residues. Per germline, CDR1 SNHLY and CDR2 FYNNEI. V lost 2 bases, J lost 8 bases, and 16 bases lay in between. CDR3 amino acids: CASSEQGRSVDSPLHF. DNA for the CDR3: TGTGCCAGCAGTGAACAGGGCCGATCTGTGGATTCACCCCTCCACTTT. Full variable domain (remainder filled in from reference TRBV2 and TRBJ1-6): EPEVTQTPSHQVTQMGQEVILRCVPISNHLYFYWYRQILGQKVEFLVSFYNNEISEKSEIFDDQFSVERPDGSNFTLKIRSTKLEDSAMYFCASSEQGRSVDSPLHFGNGTRLTVT.

In regard to this clone: In the same sample, other DNA sequences code for this CDR3. This chain connects TRBV15 to TRBJ1-3; 8 bases are a match to TRBD1. The germline V gene has CDR1 LNHNV and CDR2 YYDKDF (reference sequence). This CDR3 has 15 residues. J lost 4 bases, V lost 0 bases, and 2 bases had no gene match. CDR3 bases: TGTGCCACCAGCAGAGACAGGGGGCGAGGAAACACCATATATTTT. It is translated as CATSRDRGRGNTIYF.

The rearrangement uses TRBV2 and TRBJ1-5, with 7 bases that match TRBD1. The CDR3 consists of 14 residues. Germline V gives CDR1 SNHLY, CDR2 FYNNEI. Trimming cost V 4 bases and J 6 bases; bases outside gene matches: 6. The CDR3, as DNA: TGTGCCAGCAGTGCGGAGGGGGCAGGTCAGCCCCAGCATTTT. Its translation is CASSAEGAGQPQHF. The full variable domain, rest sourced from reference TRBV2 and TRBJ1-5, is EPEVTQTPSHQVTQMGQEVILRCVPISNHLYFYWYRQILGQKVEFLVSFYNNEISEKSEIFDDQFSVERPDGSNFTLKIRSTKLEDSAMYFCASSAEGAGQPQHFGDGTRLSIL.

The rearrangement uses TRBV6-2 or TRBV6-3 and TRBJ1-5; D possibly corresponds to TRBD1 (5 bases). The CDR3 spans 14 residues. Germline V gives CDR1 MNHEY, CDR2 SVGEGT. Deletions cut 2 bases from V and 7 bases from J, with 12 bases between. DNA of the CDR3: TGTGCCAGCAGTTACGGAGGGGATTTCCAGCCCCAGCATTTT. The encoded protein is CASSYGGDFQPQHF.

The V and J genes are TRBV13 and TRBJ2-3; 11 bases are a match to TRBD2. There are 17 residues in the CDR3. The V gene end was trimmed by 5 bases and the J gene end by 3 bases; junction bases not matched to a gene: 10. Germline-derived CDR1 and CDR2 are PRHDT and FYEKMQ (reference sequence). The CDR3 nucleotides are TGTGCCAGCAGCCCAACTCTAGCGGGAGGCCCAACAGATACGCAGTATTTT. Encoded protein: CASSPTLAGGPTDTQYF.

The chain combines TRBV7-3 with TRBJ2-1; tentative D call: TRBD2 (7 bases). With 5 bases removed from V and 7 bases from J, the gap between germline ends came to 15 bases. The CDR3 contains 14 residues. Germline V gives CDR1 SGHTA, CDR2 FQGTGA. For the CDR3, the DNA is TGTGCCAGCAGCAAGTCAGGGGAGGGAAATGAGCAGTTCTTC. It yields the protein CASSKSGEGNEQFF.

CDR3 sequence (DNA): TGTGCCAGCAGTTACCGGGACACAGGAAAACTGTTTTTT. It is translated as CASSYRDTGKLFF. The chain is built from TRBV6-5 and TRBJ1-4, with D possibly TRBD1 on 6 matching bases. This CDR3 region has 13 residues. V was shortened by 2 bases and J by 10 bases, with 11 bases between the two germline ends. Germline CDR1 and CDR2: MNHEY and SVGAGI.

The chain joins TRBV4-1 to TRBJ1-3; D may be TRBD1 (6 bases). CDR3 length equals 15 residues. Germline CDR1 reads MGHRA; CDR2 reads YSYEKL. The V and J ends lost 0 bases and 4 bases respectively, with 10 bases between them. In DNA form, the CDR3 reads TGCGCCAGCAGCCAAGAAGGGGGGGCGGGAAACACCATATATTTT. Residues: CASSQEGGAGNTIYF.